The TCR beta chain described here comes from a study of spatial heterogeneity in lung cancer. Background on the study: The study found that TCR transcript counts in tumor regions correlated strongly with a matched bulk RNA-seq T cell module score.

With regard to this clonotype: Its antigen is currently unknown.

TCRdb itself ran the 5' RACE reads through MiXCR, one entry per CDR3 protein. The sample lists roughly 3,500 distinct CDR3 sequences; 35% were seen once. Findings of the study overall: Tumor mutation counts were tracked by expanded intratumoral alpha and beta TCR counts.

Regarding time point: sample taken at primary tumor resection. Samples were obtained from approximately 72 donors, all untreated early-stage non-small cell lung cancer patients. The CDR3 contains 13 residues. Trimming cost V 3 bases and J 2 bases, with 8 bases left between them. Germline CDR1 is SQVTM and CDR2 is ANQGSEA. The source material was lung tumor tissue, sampled at surgery. The TCR originated in a female donor with early-stage non-small cell lung cancer. The V and J genes are TRBV29-1 and TRBJ2-1, with a weak D call TRBD1 (6 bases). The CDR3 DNA reads TGCAGCGTTGAGGGACACACCTACAATGAGCAGTTCTTC. This sequence encodes CSVEGHTYNEQFF.